This TCR beta chain was retrieved from a study of cytomegalovirus exposure and HLA in healthy donors. Whole-study context: One earlier analysis, a look at about 179 million T cells, found some 110 million unique TCR beta sequences.

CDR3 length: 12 residues. The V end lost 6 bases, the J end lost 2 bases, and 11 bases lay between the germline ends. Germline CDR1 SQVTM, CDR2 ANQGSEA. The PCR used 60 Vbeta and 13 Jbeta primers. Libraries were prepared by immunoSEQ multiplex PCR; TCRdb keeps only in-frame clonotypes and omits some of them. The sample has over 55,000 clones; roughly 78% are singletons. The clonotype originates from a woman in her 30s in good health and CMV-seronegative. The chain combines TRBV29-1 with TRBJ2-7; possible D gene TRBD1, 6 bases. Sequenced: PBMCs. The CDR3 here is CSVRTDPYEQYF. The CDR3 DNA reads as TGCAGCGTCCGGACAGACCCCTACGAGCAGTACTTC.